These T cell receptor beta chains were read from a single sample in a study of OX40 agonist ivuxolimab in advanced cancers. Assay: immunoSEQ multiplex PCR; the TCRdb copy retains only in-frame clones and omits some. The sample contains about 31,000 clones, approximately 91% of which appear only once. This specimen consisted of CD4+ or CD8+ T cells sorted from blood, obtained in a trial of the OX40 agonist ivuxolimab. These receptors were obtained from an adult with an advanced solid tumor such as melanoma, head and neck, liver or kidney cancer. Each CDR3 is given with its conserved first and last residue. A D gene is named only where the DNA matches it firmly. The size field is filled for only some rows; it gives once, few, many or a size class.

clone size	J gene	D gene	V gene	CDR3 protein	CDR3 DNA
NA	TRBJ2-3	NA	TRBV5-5	CASSLVTAYTDTQYF	TGTGCCAGCAGCTTGGTTACAGCCTACACAGATACGCAGTATTTT
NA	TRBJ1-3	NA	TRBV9	CASSSHGNTIYF	TGTGCCAGCAGCTCACATGGAAACACCATATATTTT
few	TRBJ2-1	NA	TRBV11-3	CASSSGRDSYNEQFF	TGTGCCAGCAGCTCCGGGAGAGACTCCTACAATGAGCAGTTCTTC
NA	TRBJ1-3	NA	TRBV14	CASSPQGIGNTIYF	TGTGCCAGCAGCCCACAGGGAATTGGAAACACCATATATTTT
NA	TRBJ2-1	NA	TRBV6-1	CASSEGRRGEQFF	TGTGCCAGCAGTGAAGGGAGACGAGGAGAGCAGTTCTTC
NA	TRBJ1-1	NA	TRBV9	CASGAGSLNTEAFF	TGTGCCAGCGGAGCTGGTTCATTGAACACTGAAGCTTTCTTT
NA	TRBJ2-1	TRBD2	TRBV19	CASNPSGASSYNEQFF	TGTGCCAGTAATCCTAGCGGGGCGAGCTCCTACAATGAGCAGTTCTTC
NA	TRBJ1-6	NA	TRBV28	CASSSDSRGSYNSPLHF	TGTGCCAGCAGTTCCGACAGCCGAGGGTCCTATAATTCACCCCTCCACTTT
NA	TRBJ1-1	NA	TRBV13	CASRIDGMNTEAFF	TGTGCCAGCAGGATCGACGGCATGAACACTGAAGCTTTCTTT
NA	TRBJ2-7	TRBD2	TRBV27	CASSSASGAGGLYEQYF	TGTGCCAGCAGTTCCGCCTCGGGAGCGGGGGGCCTCTACGAGCAGTACTTC
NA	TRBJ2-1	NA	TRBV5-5	CASSSEHSYNEQFF	TGTGCCAGCAGCTCGGAACACAGTTACAATGAGCAGTTCTTC
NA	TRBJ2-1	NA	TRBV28	CASSWTDNEQFF	TGTGCCAGCAGTTGGACTGATAATGAGCAGTTCTTC
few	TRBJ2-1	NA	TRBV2	CASRGKGSYNEQFF	TGTGCCAGCCGGGGTAAGGGATCCTACAATGAGCAGTTCTTC
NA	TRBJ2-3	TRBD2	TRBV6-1	CASSAAAGASTDTQYF	TGTGCCAGCAGTGCGGCGGCGGGAGCTAGCACAGATACGCAGTATTTT
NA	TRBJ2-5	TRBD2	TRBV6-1	CASSEASGGVQETQYF	TGTGCCAGCAGTGAAGCTAGCGGGGGTGTCCAAGAGACCCAGTACTTC
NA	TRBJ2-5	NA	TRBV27	CAAGLLETQYF	TGTGCCGCAGGGCTCTTGGAGACCCAGTACTTC
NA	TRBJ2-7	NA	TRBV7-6	CASSLAQGTYEQYF	TGTGCCAGCAGCCTAGCACAGGGGACTTACGAGCAGTACTTC
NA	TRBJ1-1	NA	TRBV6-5	CASSFPVLGTEAFF	TGTGCCAGCAGCTTCCCGGTTCTTGGCACTGAAGCTTTCTTT
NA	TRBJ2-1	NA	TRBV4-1	CASSLPGASNEQFF	TGCGCCAGCAGCCTACCGGGGGCGAGCAATGAGCAGTTCTTC
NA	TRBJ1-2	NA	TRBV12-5	CASGLKQAELNYGYTF	TGTGCTAGTGGTTTGAAACAGGCAGAACTAAACTATGGCTACACCTTC
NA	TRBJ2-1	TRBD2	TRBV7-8	CASARTSGRRDNEQFF	TGTGCCAGCGCCCGGACTAGCGGGAGGAGGGACAATGAGCAGTTCTTC
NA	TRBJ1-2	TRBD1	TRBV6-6	CASSYLRTGGDGYTF	TGTGCCAGCAGTTACCTCCGGACAGGGGGAGATGGCTACACCTTC
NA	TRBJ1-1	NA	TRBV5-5	CASSPQGTSNTEAFF	TGTGCCAGCAGCCCCCAGGGGACTTCGAACACTGAAGCTTTCTTT
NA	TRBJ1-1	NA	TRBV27	CASSFISGRRMNTEAFF	TGTGCCAGCAGTTTTATTTCCGGTCGCAGAATGAACACTGAAGCTTTCTTT
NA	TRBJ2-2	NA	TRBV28	CASSPPEANTGELFF	TGTGCCAGCAGTCCTCCCGAGGCGAACACCGGGGAGCTGTTTTTT
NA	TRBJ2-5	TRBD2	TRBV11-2	CASSHAQAQRGAQETQYF	TGTGCCAGCAGCCATGCACAGGCCCAGCGGGGGGCACAAGAGACCCAGTACTTC
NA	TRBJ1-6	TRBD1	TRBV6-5	CATLGQTNSPLHF	TGTGCCACGCTGGGACAGACAAATTCACCCCTCCACTTT
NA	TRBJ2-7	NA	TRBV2	CASGDRYSYEQYF	TGTGCCAGCGGTGACAGATACTCCTACGAGCAGTACTTC
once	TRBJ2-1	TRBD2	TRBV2	CASSEASGVYNEQFF	TGTGCCAGCAGTGAAGCTAGCGGGGTTTACAATGAGCAGTTCTTC
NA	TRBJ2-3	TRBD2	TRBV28	CASSCLGGDCTDTQYF	TGTGCCAGCAGTTGTCTCGGGGGGGATTGCACAGATACGCAGTATTTT
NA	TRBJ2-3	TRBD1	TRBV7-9	CASSPGQASSTDTQYF	TGTGCCAGCAGCCCAGGACAGGCCTCTAGCACAGATACGCAGTATTTT
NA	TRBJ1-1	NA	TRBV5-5	CASSLAGSRNTEAFF	TGTGCCAGCAGCTTGGCCGGATCTCGGAACACTGAAGCTTTCTTT
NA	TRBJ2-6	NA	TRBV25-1	CASSIQKTGQSRANVLTF	TGTGCCAGCAGTATACAAAAAACTGGACAAAGTCGGGCCAACGTCCTGACTTTC
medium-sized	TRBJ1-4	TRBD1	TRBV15	CATSSDAGGLNEKLFF	TGTGCCACCAGCAGCGATGCAGGGGGATTGAATGAAAAACTGTTTTTT
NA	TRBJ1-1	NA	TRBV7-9	CASSYPTEAFF	TGTGCCAGCAGCTACCCCACTGAAGCTTTCTTT
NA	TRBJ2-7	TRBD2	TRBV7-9	CASSGGRLAAGYEQYF	TGTGCCAGCAGCGGAGGCCGACTAGCGGCAGGGTACGAGCAGTACTTC
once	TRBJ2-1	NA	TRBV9	CASSVAGVMAGLSSYNEQFF	TGTGCCAGCAGCGTAGCAGGGGTTATGGCGGGGCTGAGCTCCTACAATGAGCAGTTCTTC
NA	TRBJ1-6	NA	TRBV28	CASSARGPFGSPLHF	TGTGCCAGCAGTGCGCGGGGTCCGTTCGGTTCACCCCTCCACTTT
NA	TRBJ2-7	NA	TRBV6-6	CASSPGDYEQYF	TGTGCCAGCAGCCCCGGGGATTACGAGCAGTACTTC
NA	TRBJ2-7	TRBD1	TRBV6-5	CASSYGAGGAYEQYF	TGTGCCAGCAGTTACGGGGCAGGGGGCGCGTACGAGCAGTACTTC
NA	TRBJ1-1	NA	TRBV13	CASSRYNSDAEAFF	TGTGCCAGCAGCCGATATAACTCAGACGCTGAAGCTTTCTTT
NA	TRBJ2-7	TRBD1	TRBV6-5	CASSPGTGFNEQYF	TGTGCCAGCAGCCCCGGGACAGGGTTCAACGAGCAGTACTTC
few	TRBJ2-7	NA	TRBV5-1	CASNSDSYEQYF	TGCGCCAGCAATTCGGATTCCTACGAGCAGTACTTC
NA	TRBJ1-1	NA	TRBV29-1	CSVEERHGARDTEAFF	TGCAGCGTTGAAGAGAGACACGGGGCGAGGGACACTGAAGCTTTCTTT
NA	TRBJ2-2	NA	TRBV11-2	CASSPVPGELFF	TGTGCCAGCAGCCCCGTTCCCGGGGAGCTGTTTTTT
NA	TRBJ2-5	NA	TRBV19	CARAKGGRETQYF	TGTGCCAGAGCGAAGGGGGGTCGTGAGACCCAGTACTTC
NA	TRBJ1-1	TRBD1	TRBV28	CASSPGTGGARNTEAFF	TGTGCCAGCAGCCCCGGGACAGGGGGCGCAAGGAACACTGAAGCTTTCTTT
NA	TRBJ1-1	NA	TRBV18	CASSPLDRVMNTEAFF	TGTGCCAGCTCACCTTTAGACAGAGTTATGAACACTGAAGCTTTCTTT
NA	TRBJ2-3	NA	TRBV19	CASTGTDTQYF	TGTGCCAGTACCGGCACAGATACGCAGTATTTT
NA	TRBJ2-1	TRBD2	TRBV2	CASSEAHTGGHEQFF	TGTGCCAGCAGTGAAGCGCATACGGGAGGGCATGAGCAGTTCTTC
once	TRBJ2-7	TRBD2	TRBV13	CASSQWNSGGPRTYF	TGTGCCAGCAGCCAATGGAATAGCGGGGGGCCAAGAACTTACTTC
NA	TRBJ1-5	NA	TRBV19	CASSYGGNQPQHF	TGTGCCAGTAGTTACGGGGGCAATCAGCCCCAGCATTTT
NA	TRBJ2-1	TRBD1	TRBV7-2	CASSSPRGLVRGEQFF	TGTGCCAGCAGCTCTCCAAGGGGGCTCGTCCGGGGTGAGCAGTTCTTC
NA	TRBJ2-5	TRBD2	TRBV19	CASSIDLGLGETQYF	TGTGCCAGTAGTATAGATTTAGGACTAGGAGAGACCCAGTACTTC
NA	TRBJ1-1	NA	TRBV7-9	CASSSALNTEAFF	TGTGCCAGCAGCTCTGCCTTGAACACTGAAGCTTTCTTT